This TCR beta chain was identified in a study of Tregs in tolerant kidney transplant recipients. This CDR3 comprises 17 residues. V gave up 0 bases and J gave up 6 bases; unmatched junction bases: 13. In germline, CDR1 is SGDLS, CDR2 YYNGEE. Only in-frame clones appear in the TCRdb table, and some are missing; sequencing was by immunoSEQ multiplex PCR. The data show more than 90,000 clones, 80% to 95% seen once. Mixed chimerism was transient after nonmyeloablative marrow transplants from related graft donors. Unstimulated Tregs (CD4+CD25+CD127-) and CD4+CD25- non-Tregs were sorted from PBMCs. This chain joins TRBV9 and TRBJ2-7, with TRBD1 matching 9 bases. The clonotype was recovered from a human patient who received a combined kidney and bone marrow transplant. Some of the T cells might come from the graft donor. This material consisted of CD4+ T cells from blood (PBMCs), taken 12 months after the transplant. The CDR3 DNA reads TGTGCCAGCAGCGTAGCTGCGACAGGGGGGCGAGATTCCGAGCAGTACTTC. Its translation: CASSVAATGGRDSEQYF.